A single T cell receptor (beta chain) is shown here with its context. Antigen specificity is unknown. This record belongs to a study of post-analysis software for immune sequencing data. The length of the CDR3 is 13 residues. Trimming pared 4 bases from V and 5 bases from J, leaving 12 bases between. Germline-derived CDR1 and CDR2 are SEHNR and FQNEAQ (reference sequence). Each TCR beta cDNA library carried unique molecular identifiers. From the PCR reads, TCRdb called clonotypes with MiXCR, one entry per CDR3 protein. This sample has some 260,000 distinct CDR3 sequences, with 30% to 45% found just once. General observations from the study: Strong co-clustering by F measure linked samples that shared a preparation batch. About five TRBV segments were more frequent in patients than controls; TRBV5-6, TRBV5-1 and TRBV20-1 belonged to this group. Those with multiple sclerosis, the patient group, showed significantly lower normalized Chao1 diversity than controls.

This TCR was sampled from a girl aged 10 to 17 with multiple sclerosis. Sequencing used blood. The J gene is TRBJ2-7, the V gene TRBV7-9; the D is unclear. The CDR3 here is CASSSLGVDEQYF. CDR3 bases: TGTGCCAGCAGCTCTTTAGGAGTCGACGAGCAGTACTTC.